This T cell receptor (beta chain) was captured by sequencing in a study of identical twins. Germline CDR1 and CDR2: SGHDT and YYEEEE. This CDR3 is 14 amino acids long. V shed 1 base and J 4 bases; nucleotides not matched to a gene: 2. This clonotype was seen only a few times. Its antigen is unidentified. TCRdb reprocessed the 5' RACE reads with MiXCR, giving one entry per CDR3 protein. The table has around 690,000 distinct CDR3 sequences, around 20% seen once. Study-wide findings and caveats: Insertion counts were lower in abundant cord blood beta clonotypes, a trend that memory repertoires did not show. The models gave estimates that fell short of the out-of-frame TCR alpha sharing seen in monozygotic twins.

The same sample was also used in a study of T cells expressing NK-cell markers.

Sequences were obtained from PBMCs. The chain recombines TRBV5-6 with TRBJ1-1; TRBD1 aligns across 9 bases. This sequence was found in a woman aged 18-29 years in good health. CDR3 protein: CASSLWDRATEAFF. The CDR3 coding sequence is TGTGCCAGCAGCTTGTGGGACAGGGCCACTGAAGCTTTCTTT.